Listed here are 27 T cell receptor beta chains from one sample, sequenced in a study of CD8 T cells in Susac syndrome. Random-hexamer reverse transcription was applied to roughly 0.5 to 1 ug RNA. TCRdb fed the immunoSEQ multiplex PCR reads into MiXCR, producing one record per CDR3 protein. The sample lists fewer than 350,000 distinct CDR3 sequences; around 92% were seen once. Sequenced material: CD4+ T cells from PBMCs. All receptors come from a human donor with multiple sclerosis.

The rearrangement joins TRBV16 to TRBJ1-6; D gene unclear. V was trimmed by 0 bases and J by 6 bases, leaving 15 bases between them. The length of the CDR3 is 17 residues. Germline lookup yields CDR1 KGHSY and CDR2 FQNENV. CDR3: CASSQSPGRATNSPLHF. Here the CDR3 DNA reads TGTGCCAGCAGCCAATCCCCGGGCCGGGCAACTAATTCACCCCTCCACTTT.

The chain has TRBV15 and TRBJ2-3; 15 bases agree with TRBD2. Germline V CDR1 and CDR2: LNHNV, YYDKDF (reference sequence). V was pared by 1 base and J by 5 bases, with 4 bases of the junction left unmatched. This CDR3 comprises 17 residues. The CDR3 loop is CATSRVGLAGGGDTQYF. CDR3 sequence (DNA): TGTGCCACCAGCAGAGTTGGACTAGCGGGGGGGGGAGATACGCAGTATTTT.

V gene TRBV19 combines with J gene TRBJ1-1; 8 positions match TRBD1. J was trimmed by 9 bases and V by 7 bases; bases with no gene match: 10. CDR1 and CDR2 (germline): LNHDA, SQIVND (reference sequence). The CDR3 is 13 amino acids. The CDR3 here is CASTPGQGTQAFF. In nucleotides, the CDR3 is TGTGCCAGTACCCCTGGACAGGGTACCCAAGCTTTCTTT.

V and J are TRBV29-1 and TRBJ2-3; 13 nucleotides match TRBD2. Per the germline V gene, CDR1 is SQVTM and CDR2 is ANQGSEA. CDR3 length: 15 amino acids. The V and J ends lost 6 bases and 1 base, in that order; junction bases with no gene match: 4. The CDR3 is CSVPGTSGGTDTQYF. In nucleotides, the CDR3 is TGCAGCGTCCCCGGGACTAGCGGGGGCACAGATACGCAGTATTTT.

The chain employs TRBV12-3 or TRBV12-4 and TRBJ2-1; a weak D match, TRBD2 (5 bases). V dropped 6 bases and J dropped 9 bases, with 30 bases sitting between them. The CDR3 extends over 18 amino acids. The CDR3 protein is CASSPRVGGAYSGSEQFF. The DNA of the CDR3 is TGTGCCAGCAGCCCCCGGGTGGGCGGCGCGTACAGTGGGAGTGAGCAGTTCTTC.

This clonotype was recorded only once. V usage is TRBV6-1 and J usage is TRBJ2-7, with D tentatively TRBD1 (6 bases). The CDR3 runs 13 residues. The germline V gene encodes CDR1 MNHNS and CDR2 SASEGT. Trimming removed 3 bases at V and 5 bases at J, with 11 bases between. The CDR3 is CASSEGATHEQYF. The CDR3 DNA sequence: TGTGCCAGCAGTGAGGGGGCGACCCACGAGCAGTACTTC.

The chain employs TRBV30 and TRBJ1-3; D not certain. The V and J ends lost 0 bases and 0 bases respectively, with 9 bases between them. In germline, CDR1 is GTSNPN, CDR2 SVGIG (reference sequence). This CDR3 is 15 amino acids long. The CDR3 loop reads CAWSVLGSSGNTIYF. CDR3 coding DNA: TGTGCCTGGAGTGTACTAGGGAGCTCTGGAAACACCATATATTTT.

The chain links TRBV5-8 to TRBJ2-1; the D gene could be TRBD1 or TRBD2 (5 bases each). The ends were cut back, 1 base at V and 12 bases at J, with 14 bases in the middle. The CDR3 is 13 amino acids. Germline-derived CDR1 and CDR2 are SGHTS and YDEGEE. This chain's CDR3 is CASSLTWGTGQFF. The CDR3, as DNA: TGTGCCAGCAGCTTGACCTGGGGGACCGGGCAGTTCTTC.

The CDR3 DNA reads TGTGCCAGCACCCTCCAGGAAGAGACCCAGTACTTC. The encoded protein is CASTLQEETQYF. V is TRBV12-3 or TRBV12-4 and J is TRBJ2-5, with unresolved D. V was trimmed by 7 bases and J by 3 bases, leaving 9 bases between them. The CDR3 extends over 12 amino acids.

This clonotype was counted once. The genes are TRBV3-1 and TRBJ1-6; D may be TRBD1 (5 bases). Trimming pared 0 bases from V and 10 bases from J, leaving 13 bases between. Looked up from germline, CDR1 is LGHDT and CDR2 is YNNKEL (reference sequence). CDR3 length equals 15 residues. CDR3: CASSQESLRDSPLHF. The CDR3 nucleotides read TGTGCCAGCAGCCAAGAGAGCCTGAGGGACTCACCCCTCCACTTT.

The chain employs TRBV2 and TRBJ2-7, with 10 bases aligning to TRBD2. This CDR3 contains 15 residues. Germline V gene data show CDR1 as SNHLY and CDR2 as FYNNEI. The trim removed 1 base at V and 7 bases at J, leaving 7 bases unmatched. The CDR3 loop reads CASSEEASGRTEQYF. The CDR3 coding sequence is TGTGCCAGCAGTGAAGAGGCTAGCGGGAGAACTGAGCAGTACTTC.

This chain connects TRBV7-3 to TRBJ2-3; no clear D. Germline values: CDR1 SGHTA, CDR2 FQGTGA. CDR3 size: 14 residues. V lost 4 bases and J lost 3, with 11 bases in between. The CDR3 sequence is CASSSPDSTDTQYF. The CDR3 bases are TGTGCCAGCAGCTCCCCAGACTCAACAGATACGCAGTATTTT. Filled out from reference TRBV7-3 and TRBJ2-3, the complete variable domain reads GAGVSQTPSNKVTEKGKYVELRCDPISGHTALYWYRQSLGQGPEFLIYFQGTGAADDSGLPNDRFFAVRPEGSVSTLKIQRTERGDSAVYLCASSSPDSTDTQYFGPGTRLTVL.

V and J are TRBV12-3 or TRBV12-4 and TRBJ1-5; D ambiguous. V lost 3 bases and J lost 9, with 15 bases in between. CDR3 length: 14 amino acids. CDR3 nucleotides: TGTGCCAGCAGTTTCGGAGCGGCGGAGGGGCCCCAGCATTTT. Encoded protein: CASSFGAAEGPQHF.

The CDR3 DNA is TGTGCCAGCAGTGACTCCGGGACAGGGAGGAATGAGCAGTTCTTC. Protein product: CASSDSGTGRNEQFF. This sequence joins TRBV25-1 and TRBJ2-1; 9 nucleotides line up with TRBD1. The germline V gene encodes CDR1 MGHDK and CDR2 SYGVNS. The CDR3 spans 15 residues. V gave up 3 bases and J gave up 7 bases; unmatched junction bases: 7.

This chain connects TRBV20-1 to TRBJ2-1; 14 nucleotides match TRBD2. The V and J ends lost 6 bases and 13 bases, in that order; junction bases with no gene match: 5. The CDR3 has 12 residues. Germline CDR1 DFQATT, CDR2 SNEGSKA (reference sequence). The DNA of the CDR3 is TGCAGTGCCCCGACTAGCGGGAGGGACCAGTTCTTC. Protein sequence: CSAPTSGRDQFF.

This clonotype is a singleton in its sample. The chain is built from TRBV20-1 and TRBJ1-1; D not certain. Deletions cut 3 bases from V and 2 bases from J, with 10 bases between. This CDR3 comprises 13 residues. CDR1 and CDR2 from the germline V gene are DFQATT and SNEGSKA (reference sequence). The CDR3 DNA reads TGCAGTGCTAGGTTCTCCAGAAACACTGAAGCTTTCTTT. Amino acid sequence: CSARFSRNTEAFF.

The rearrangement uses TRBV6-2 or TRBV6-3 and TRBJ2-1, with a weak D call TRBD1 (6 bases). The CDR3 contains 16 residues. With 10 bases removed from V and 9 bases from J, the gap between germline ends came to 28 bases. Germline V gene lookup returns CDR1 MNHEY and CDR2 SVGEGT. The CDR3 bases are TGTGCCACTACAACACTGACAGGACATCGGAGTGGTGAGCAGTTCTTC. It codes for CATTTLTGHRSGEQFF.

This chain connects TRBV19 to TRBJ2-1; TRBD2 aligns across 7 bases. The ends lost 1 base at V and 4 bases at J; junction bases unmatched: 16. This CDR3 region has 19 residues. CDR1 and CDR2 (germline): LNHDA, SQIVND (reference sequence). The CDR3 DNA is TGTGCCAGTAGTATAGGATGGAGGGATGTAACAGCGGGATACAATGAGCAGTTCTTC. This encodes CASSIGWRDVTAGYNEQFF.

This clonotype has only one observation. The V gene is TRBV12-3 or TRBV12-4, the J gene TRBJ2-5, with D possibly being TRBD2 (6 bases). The ends were cut back, 7 bases at V and 4 bases at J, with 22 bases in the middle. The CDR3 runs 16 residues. For the CDR3, the DNA is TGTGCCAGCACCCCCTTGACTGGCGGGGTTGGAGAGACCCAGTACTTC. Translated, it gives CASTPLTGGVGETQYF.

The J gene is TRBJ2-1, the V gene TRBV12-3 or TRBV12-4, with a possible D match to TRBD1 (5 bases). CDR3 length equals 16 residues. The ends were cut back, 6 bases at V and 5 bases at J, with 20 bases in the middle. CDR3 coding DNA: TGTGCCAGCAGCTCCCTTCAGGGCCGCGCCAACAATGAGCAGTTCTTC. Translated: CASSSLQGRANNEQFF.

This chain joins TRBV11-2 and TRBJ1-2; 8 bases are shared with TRBD1. J lost 4 bases, V lost 5 bases, and 3 bases had no gene match. This CDR3 has 13 amino acids. CDR1 is SGHAT and CDR2 is FQNNGV in the germline V gene. The chain's CDR3 is CASSGTGPYGYTF. In DNA, the CDR3 is TGTGCCAGCAGCGGGACAGGCCCCTATGGCTACACCTTC.

The gene calls are TRBV7-2 and TRBJ1-4; D unresolved. Germline CDR1 and CDR2: SGHTA and FQGNSA. V was shortened by 5 bases and J by 0 bases, with 7 bases between the two germline ends. The length of the CDR3 is 14 residues. In nucleotides, the CDR3 is TGTGCCAGCAGCCCTCACGCAACTAATGAAAAACTGTTTTTT. This gives the protein CASSPHATNEKLFF.

In this sample, this clonotype turned up a few times. The genes are TRBV5-4 and TRBJ1-1; D gene ambiguous. CDR1 and CDR2 from the germline V gene are SGHNT and YYREEE (reference sequence). Trimming stripped 6 bases from V and 3 bases from J, with 18 bases between. The CDR3 runs to 15 residues. In DNA, the CDR3 is TGTGCCAGCACCCCGGTTCGGGGTAAGCACACTGAAGCTTTCTTT. Amino acid sequence: CASTPVRGKHTEAFF.

The chain combines TRBV13 with TRBJ1-1, with a weak D call TRBD1 (5 bases). V lost 5 bases, J lost 3 bases, and 22 bases lay in between. Germline CDR1 is PRHDT and CDR2 is FYEKMQ (reference sequence). CDR3 length: 17 amino acids. CDR3 coding DNA: TGTGCCAGCAGCCCACCGCAGGGTAGCTCTTTGGACACTGAAGCTTTCTTT. Translation gives CASSPPQGSSLDTEAFF.

The V call is TRBV7-3, the J call TRBJ2-7; D is perhaps TRBD1 (5 bases). The V end was cut by 2 bases, the J end by 4 bases, with 15 bases between. This CDR3 has 15 amino acids. In germline, CDR1 is SGHTA, CDR2 FQGTGA. CDR3 in DNA: TGTGCCAGCAGCTTAGGACACCTGGCGAGTTACGAGCAGTACTTC. Translating it yields CASSLGHLASYEQYF.

J is TRBJ1-1 and V is TRBV12-5; D gene uncertain. CDR1 is LGHNT, CDR2 FRNRAP, per germline. V lost 3 bases to trimming and J lost 6 bases, with 8 bases between them. The CDR3 has 12 residues. For the CDR3, the DNA is TGTGCTAGTGGTTTACCGGGCTCTGAAGCTTTCTTT. It codes for CASGLPGSEAFF.

This chain joins TRBV18 and TRBJ2-6; 7 bases match TRBD2. The V gene's germline CDR1 is KGHSH and CDR2 LQKENI. The V gene end was trimmed by 3 bases and the J gene end by 1 base; junction bases not matched to a gene: 6. The CDR3 runs to 17 residues. The CDR3 reads CASSPTWGGSGANVLTF. The CDR3 bases are TGTGCCAGCTCACCTACCTGGGGGGGATCTGGGGCCAACGTCCTGACTTTC.